This T cell receptor beta chain derives from a study of identical twins (dated by TCRdb to 2016 to 2017). Broadly, across the study: To test whether fetal clonotypes persist, the study used deep sequencing on TCR alpha and beta repertoires from monozygotic twins, unrelated adults of various ages, and cord blood. Replicate twin experiments were performed at different times using different library preparation protocols to rule out contamination.

What the work shows at the level of the full study, not this receptor alone: Abundant cord blood beta clonotypes had fewer insertions, young adult naive repertoires showed a similar but weaker trend, and memory repertoires showed no such trend. Zero-insertion analyses could be partly confounded by invariant T cells such as MAIT and iNKT, although diverse VJ usage argued against such confounding for most clonotypes. Excess twin sharing in beta out-of-frame sequences was weaker because fewer shared sequences lowered the signal-to-noise ratio. Because the same donors could not be followed over many years, the conclusions relied on cross-sectional statistical analysis. Recombination models systematically underestimated out-of-frame TCR alpha sharing in monozygotic twins but agreed with sharing between unrelated individuals. Compared with coincidental sharing between unrelated individuals, out-of-frame TCR alpha sequences shared between twins had an excess of sequences with low generation probability.

The protocol used for the library was 5' RACE. These reads were obtained on an Illumina HiSeq 2000. A universal primer binding site was added through template switching, and the final cDNA carried a unique molecular identifier so that TCR cDNA molecules could be counted accurately. First-strand cDNA for TCR alpha and beta chains was synthesized from specific primers in the conserved constant-segment region. To control for contamination, every cDNA library carried two barcodes: a SMART-Mk sample barcode plus Illumina barcodes. TruSeq adapter sequences, together with Illumina sample barcodes, were added in two successive PCR steps. The Illumina HiSeq platform was used with custom primers to sequence TCR alpha and beta cDNA libraries. The source study handled its data this way. MiGEC processed the raw reads to extract unique molecular identifiers, while MiXCR was used to determine the CDR3 positions. Recombination models were inferred per individual with the repgenHMM and IGoR tools using an EM algorithm. Shared clonotype analysis was performed with the tcR package in R, normalizing sharing by the product of cloneset sizes. Out-of-frame nonproductive sequences were analyzed to study raw recombination free of thymic and clonal selection effects. TCRdb took the public reads, trimmed them with fastp at Q25, ran MiXCR for clone calling and kept in-frame beta chains. Identical CDR3 protein sequences are pooled into one entry, listed with their most common genes and DNA. What appears here as the V and J calls and clone size reflects TCRdb's work, not the paper's. In all, the sample holds approximately 500,000 distinct CDR3 sequences, and over 12% of those were seen once. The ten most abundant clones make up around 0.48% of the sample.

Every donor was a healthy Caucasian. The twin cohort comprised three pairs of female monozygotic twins, all aged roughly 18 to 29 years. Positive isolation kits from Invitrogen were used to isolate CD4+ and CD8+ T cell populations. The V end loses 3 bases and the J end loses 6 bases, and a stretch of 8 bases separates them. Inclusive of the bounding cysteine and phenylalanine, the CDR3 is 12 residues long. Only the CDR3 DNA stays, 36 bases, in frame from base 1. Ten or more counts support this clonotype. The antigen this receptor binds is unknown. No qualities accompany the bases; no much larger clone lies one base away. These sequences were also reported in another study, on yellow fever vaccine responses in identical twins. As noted in the second study: According to the authors, the vaccine-induced T cell response in identical twins seemed to be partly convergent and partly specific to each individual. In identical twins, the study followed T cell clones that responded to the vaccine with precision.

Rearrangement joined TRBV12-3 or TRBV12-4 to TRBJ1-2, with the D gene not clear enough to name. Input material: CD4+ T cells sorted from blood. This TCR was sampled from a woman aged 18-29 years in good health. DNA sequence: TGTGCCAGCAGTTTGGGCAGAAATGGCTACACCTTC. Translation gives CASSLGRNGYTF.